This T cell receptor beta chain was identified in a study of blood T cells in healthy people across ages. Points from the study as a whole: Long-lived and aged donors differed, with more naive CD4+ cells and higher diversity in the long-lived. The study lacked donor CMV status, which possibly confounded expanded clonotype changes.

Sample-barcoded 5' priming and a J-beta primer mix drove a second PCR of about 7 to 12 cycles. Each cDNA molecule carried a tag from a template-switch adaptor that contained 12 random nucleotides. From the 5' RACE reads, TCRdb called clonotypes with MiXCR, one entry per CDR3 protein. Of 950,000 to 1,200,000 distinct CDR3 sequences detected, roughly two fifths appear once; the ten largest clones hold around 12%. Points on this clonotype: Its cognate antigen is unknown.

Donors were healthy Caucasian individuals from Russia aged about 6 to 90. The receptor was isolated from a man younger than 30 in good health. Sequenced: blood.

CDR3 DNA: TGTGCCAGCACTTCGGCAGGGAAGAATGAGCAGTTCTTC. This encodes CASTSAGKNEQFF. The rearrangement joins TRBV12-3 or TRBV12-4 to TRBJ2-1; tentatively, D is TRBD1 (5 bases). CDR3 length: 13 residues. Between the trimmed V and J ends, which lost 7 bases and 7 bases, there was a span of 14 bases.